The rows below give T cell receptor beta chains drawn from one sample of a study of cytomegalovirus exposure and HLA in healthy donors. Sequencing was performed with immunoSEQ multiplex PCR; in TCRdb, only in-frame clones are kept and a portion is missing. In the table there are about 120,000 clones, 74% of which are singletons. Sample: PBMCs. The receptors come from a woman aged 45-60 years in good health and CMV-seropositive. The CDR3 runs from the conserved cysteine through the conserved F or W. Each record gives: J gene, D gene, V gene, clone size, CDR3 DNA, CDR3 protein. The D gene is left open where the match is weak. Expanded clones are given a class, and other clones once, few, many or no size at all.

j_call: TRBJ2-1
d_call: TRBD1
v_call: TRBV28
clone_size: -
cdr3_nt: TGTGCCAGCAGTCCCCCCCCAGGGACAGGGTACCGCAATGAGCAGTTCTTC
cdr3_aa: CASSPPPGTGYRNEQFF

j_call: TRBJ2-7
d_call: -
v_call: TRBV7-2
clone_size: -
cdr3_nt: TGTGCCAGCAGCTTTTCCCCAGTGACCTACGAGCAGTACTTC
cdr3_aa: CASSFSPVTYEQYF

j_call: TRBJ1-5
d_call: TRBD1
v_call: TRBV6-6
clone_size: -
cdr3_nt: TGTGCCAGCAGTTTCGGGACAGGTAGTCAGCCCCAGCATTTT
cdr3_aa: CASSFGTGSQPQHF

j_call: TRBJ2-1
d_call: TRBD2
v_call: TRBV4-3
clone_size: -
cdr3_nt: TGCGCCAGCAGCCAGGGACTAGCGGGGGGCGGACATGAGCAGTTCTTC
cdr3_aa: CASSQGLAGGGHEQFF

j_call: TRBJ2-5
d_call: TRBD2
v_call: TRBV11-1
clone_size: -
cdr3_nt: TGTGCCAGCAGCTTAGCGACTAGCGGGTACCAAGAGACCCAGTACTTC
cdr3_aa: CASSLATSGYQETQYF

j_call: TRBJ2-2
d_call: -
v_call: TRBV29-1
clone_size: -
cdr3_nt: TGCAGCGGGGGTTATAGGGCTAGCATTTCGACAGGGGAGCTGTTTTTT
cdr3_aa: CSGGYRASISTGELFF

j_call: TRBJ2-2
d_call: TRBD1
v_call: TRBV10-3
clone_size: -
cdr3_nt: TGTGCCACCAAGGGACAGGGGATTACCGGGGAGCTGTTTTTT
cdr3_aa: CATKGQGITGELFF

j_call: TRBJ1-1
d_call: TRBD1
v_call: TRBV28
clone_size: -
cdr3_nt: TGTGCCAGCAGAACCGGGACAGGGGTGAACACTGAAGCTTTCTTT
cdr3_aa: CASRTGTGVNTEAFF

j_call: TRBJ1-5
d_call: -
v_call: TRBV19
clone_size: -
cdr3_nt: TGTGCCAGTAGTAACTCCCGCGAGATACTTGTAGGCAATCAGCCCCAGCATTTT
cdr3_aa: CASSNSREILVGNQPQHF

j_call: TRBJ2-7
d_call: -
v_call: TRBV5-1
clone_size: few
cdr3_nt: TGCGCCAGCAGCTTGGATCGCGGGGGCAGTAGCCTCGAGCAGTACTTC
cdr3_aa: CASSLDRGGSSLEQYF

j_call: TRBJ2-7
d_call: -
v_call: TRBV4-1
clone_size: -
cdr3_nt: TGCGCCAGCAGCCAAAAAGGGGGGGACAGGCCTACCGAGCAGTACTTC
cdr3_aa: CASSQKGGDRPTEQYF

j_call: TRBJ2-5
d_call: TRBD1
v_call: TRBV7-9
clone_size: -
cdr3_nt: TGTGCCAGCAGCCCAGGACAGGCCGCTCAAGAGACCCAGTACTTC
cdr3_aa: CASSPGQAAQETQYF

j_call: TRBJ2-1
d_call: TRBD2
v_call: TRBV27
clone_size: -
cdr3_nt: TGTGCCAGCAGTAGACGCAGCGGGACTAACAATGAGCAGTTCTTC
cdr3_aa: CASSRRSGTNNEQFF

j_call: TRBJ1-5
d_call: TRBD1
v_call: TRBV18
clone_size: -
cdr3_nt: TGTGCCAGCTCACCGGGACAGGGGTCCCAGCCCCAGCATTTT
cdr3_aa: CASSPGQGSQPQHF

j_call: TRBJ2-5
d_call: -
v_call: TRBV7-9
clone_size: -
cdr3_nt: TGTGCCAGCAGCCCCCCGATTAGAGGGAAAGAGACCCAGTACTTC
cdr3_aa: CASSPPIRGKETQYF

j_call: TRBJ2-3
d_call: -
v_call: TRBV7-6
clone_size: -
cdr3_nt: TGTGCCAGCAGCTTAGGAGGCGCGTCGGATACGCAGTATTTT
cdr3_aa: CASSLGGASDTQYF

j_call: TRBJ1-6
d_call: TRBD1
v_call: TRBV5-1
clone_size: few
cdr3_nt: TGCGCCAGCAGACCCGGACAGGGGGCGAATTCTAACGCCTATAATTCACCCCTCCACTTT
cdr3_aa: CASRPGQGANSNAYNSPLHF

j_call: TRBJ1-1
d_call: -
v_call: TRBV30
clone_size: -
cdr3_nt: TGTGCCTGGAGACTGCATCCTACTATGAACACTGAAGCTTTCTTT
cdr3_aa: CAWRLHPTMNTEAFF

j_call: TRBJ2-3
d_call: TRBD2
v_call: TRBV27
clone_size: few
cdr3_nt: TGTGCCACCCGTGGGAGTCGGGGGGGAAATACGCAGTATTTT
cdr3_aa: CATRGSRGGNTQYF

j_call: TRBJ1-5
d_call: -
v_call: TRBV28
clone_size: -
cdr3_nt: TGTGCCAGCAGTTTAGACAGCCAGCCCCAGCATTTT
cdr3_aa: CASSLDSQPQHF

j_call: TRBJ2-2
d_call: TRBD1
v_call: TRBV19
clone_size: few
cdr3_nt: TGTGCCAGTAGTATAGGCCCGGGACAGGGTTCTTCAGCGAACACCGGGGAGCTGTTTTTT
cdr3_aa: CASSIGPGQGSSANTGELFF

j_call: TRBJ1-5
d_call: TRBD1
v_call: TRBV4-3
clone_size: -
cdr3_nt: TGCGCCAGCAGCCCGGACAGGGGTGGGTTTCAGCCCCAGCATTTT
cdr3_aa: CASSPDRGGFQPQHF

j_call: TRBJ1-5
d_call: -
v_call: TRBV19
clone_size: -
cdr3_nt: TGTGCCAGTCGGAGGTATAGCAATCAGCCCCAGCATTTT
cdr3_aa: CASRRYSNQPQHF

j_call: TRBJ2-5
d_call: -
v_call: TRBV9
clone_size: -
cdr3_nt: TGTGCCAGCAACTCAGCGGGTTACCAAGAGACCCAGTACTTC
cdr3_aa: CASNSAGYQETQYF

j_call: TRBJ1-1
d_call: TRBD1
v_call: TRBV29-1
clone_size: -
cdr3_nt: TGCAGCGTTAGACCGGGACAGGGGGCCAAGAACACTGAAGCTTTCTTT
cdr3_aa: CSVRPGQGAKNTEAFF

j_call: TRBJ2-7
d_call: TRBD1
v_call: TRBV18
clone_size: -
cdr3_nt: TGTGCCAGCTCACCAGCAGGGGGCCTGGAGCAGTACTTC
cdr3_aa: CASSPAGGLEQYF

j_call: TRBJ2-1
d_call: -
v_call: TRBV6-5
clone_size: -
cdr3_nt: TGTGCCAGCATTCGGTTAGGGGACAATGAGCAGTTCTTC
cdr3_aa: CASIRLGDNEQFF

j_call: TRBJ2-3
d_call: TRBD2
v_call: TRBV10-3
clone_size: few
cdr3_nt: TGTGCCATCAGTAATAGCGGGAGGGCCGCGGATACGCAGTATTTT
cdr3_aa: CAISNSGRAADTQYF

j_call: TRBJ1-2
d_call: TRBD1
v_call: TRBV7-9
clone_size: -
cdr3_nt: TGTGCCAGCAGCTTAACCGGGACAGGCAACTATGGCTACACCTTC
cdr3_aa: CASSLTGTGNYGYTF

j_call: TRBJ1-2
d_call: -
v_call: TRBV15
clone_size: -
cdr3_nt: TGTGCCACCAGCAGAGATTTTTTAGAGTATGGCTACACCTTC
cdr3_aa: CATSRDFLEYGYTF

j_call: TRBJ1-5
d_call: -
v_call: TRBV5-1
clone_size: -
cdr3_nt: TGCGCCAGCAGCTTGGTCGCAGGGAGGGATCAGCCCCAGCATTTT
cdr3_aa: CASSLVAGRDQPQHF

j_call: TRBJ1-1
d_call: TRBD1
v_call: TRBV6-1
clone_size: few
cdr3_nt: TGTGCCAGCAGTGATATATCAGGGGGGTTCGAAGCTTTCTTT
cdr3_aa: CASSDISGGFEAFF

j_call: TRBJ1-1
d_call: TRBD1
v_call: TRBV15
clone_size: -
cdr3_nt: TGTGCCACCAGCCCGGGACAGGGTTCCACTGAAGCTTTCTTT
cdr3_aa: CATSPGQGSTEAFF

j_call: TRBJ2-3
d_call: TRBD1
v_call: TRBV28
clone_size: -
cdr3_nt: TGTGCCAGCAGTTCGACAGGGGAGGCGGATACGCAGTATTTT
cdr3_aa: CASSSTGEADTQYF

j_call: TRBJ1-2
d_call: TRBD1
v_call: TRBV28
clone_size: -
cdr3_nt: TGTGCCAGCAGTTCGACAGGGAACTATGGCTACACCTTC
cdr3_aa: CASSSTGNYGYTF

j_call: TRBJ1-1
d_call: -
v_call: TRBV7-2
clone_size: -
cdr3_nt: TGTGCCAGCAGCTCCAGGGGTTTGACTGAAGCTTTCTTT
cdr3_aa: CASSSRGLTEAFF

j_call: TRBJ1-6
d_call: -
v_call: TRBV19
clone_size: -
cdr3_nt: TGTGCCAGTAGCCCGAATCAGTCACCCCTCCACTTT
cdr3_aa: CASSPNQSPLHF

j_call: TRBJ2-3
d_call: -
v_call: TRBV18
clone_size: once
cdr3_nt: TGTGCCAGCTCACCGGGCGGCGGGATAGATACGCAGTATTTT
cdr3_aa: CASSPGGGIDTQYF

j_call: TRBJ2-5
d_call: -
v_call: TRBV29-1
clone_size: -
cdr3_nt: TGCAGCGTTGTGCAGGGGCCAAACCAAGAGACCCAGTACTTC
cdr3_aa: CSVVQGPNQETQYF

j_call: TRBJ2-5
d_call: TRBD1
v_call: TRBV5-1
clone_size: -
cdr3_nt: TGCGCCAGCAGCTCCGGACAGGAGGCTTGGGAGACCCAGTACTTC
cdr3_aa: CASSSGQEAWETQYF

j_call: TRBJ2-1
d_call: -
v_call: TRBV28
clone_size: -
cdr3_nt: TGTGCCAGCAGTTTATCGCCGGAGATTGAGCAGTTCTTC
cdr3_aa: CASSLSPEIEQFF

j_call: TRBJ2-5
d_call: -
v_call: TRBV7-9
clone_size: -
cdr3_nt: TGTGCCAGCAGCGTATCGGAGACCCAGTACTTC
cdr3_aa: CASSVSETQYF

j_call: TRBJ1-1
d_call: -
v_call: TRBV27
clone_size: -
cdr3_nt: TGTGCCAGCAGTACTGTGGTCTCGGGGACTGAAGCTTTCTTT
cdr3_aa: CASSTVVSGTEAFF

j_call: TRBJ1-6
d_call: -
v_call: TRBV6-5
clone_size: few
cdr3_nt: TGTGCCAGCAGTTACGTAGGACACTATAATTCACCCCTCCACTTT
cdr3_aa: CASSYVGHYNSPLHF

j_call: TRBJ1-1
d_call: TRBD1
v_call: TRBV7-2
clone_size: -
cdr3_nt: TGTGCCAGCAGCTTACTTGGACAGGCGGGTTCTGAAGCTTTCTTT
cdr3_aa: CASSLLGQAGSEAFF